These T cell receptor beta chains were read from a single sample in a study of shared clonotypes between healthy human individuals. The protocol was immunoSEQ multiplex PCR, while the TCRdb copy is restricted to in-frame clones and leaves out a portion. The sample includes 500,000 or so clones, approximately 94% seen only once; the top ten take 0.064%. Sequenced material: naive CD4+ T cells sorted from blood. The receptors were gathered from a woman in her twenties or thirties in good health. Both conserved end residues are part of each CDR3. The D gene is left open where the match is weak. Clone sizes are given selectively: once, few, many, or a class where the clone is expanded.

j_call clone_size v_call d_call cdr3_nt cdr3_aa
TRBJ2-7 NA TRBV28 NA TGTGCCAGCAACGGGAGAGTCGACGAGCAGTACTTC CASNGRVDEQYF
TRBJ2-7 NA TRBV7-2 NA TGTGCCAGCAGCGACCGGGACGGAGCCTACGAGCAGTACTTC CASSDRDGAYEQYF
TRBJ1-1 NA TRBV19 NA TGTGCCAGTAGTGTACAGCGGAACACTGAAGCTTTCTTT CASSVQRNTEAFF
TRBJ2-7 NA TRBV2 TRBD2 TGTGCCAGCAGTGGTGGGGGCCTAGCGGGCTACGAGCAGTACTTC CASSGGGLAGYEQYF
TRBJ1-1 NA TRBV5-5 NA TGTGCCAGCAGCTTCACACCGTGGGGAGAAACTGAAGCTTTCTTT CASSFTPWGETEAFF
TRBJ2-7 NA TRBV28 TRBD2 TGTGCCAGCAGGCCGGGACTAGCGGGAGGAAAGTACTTC CASRPGLAGGKYF
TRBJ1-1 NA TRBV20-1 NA TGCAGTGCCTCACCCGGGACTGAAGCTTTCTTT CSASPGTEAFF
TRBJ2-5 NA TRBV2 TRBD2 TGTGCCAGCACCAGACTAGCGGGAGCTATGAAGACCCAGTACTTC CASTRLAGAMKTQYF
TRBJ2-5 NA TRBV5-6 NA TGTGCCAGCCGATTTCTCCAAGAGACCCAGTACTTC CASRFLQETQYF
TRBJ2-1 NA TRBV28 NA TGTGCCAGCACCCCCGGGTTACCCTACAATGAGCAGTTCTTC CASTPGLPYNEQFF
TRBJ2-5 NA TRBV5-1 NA TGCGCCAGCAGCCCGACCCCCGGGGGAGAAGAGACCCAGTACTTC CASSPTPGGEETQYF
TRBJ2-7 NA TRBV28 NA TGTGCCAGCAGTTTAGGGGGTCCGACAACCTACGAGCAGTACTTC CASSLGGPTTYEQYF
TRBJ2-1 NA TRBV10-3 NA TGTGCCATCAGGACAGGTACAGGGAATGAGCAGTTCTTC CAIRTGTGNEQFF
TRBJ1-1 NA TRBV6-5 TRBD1 TGTGCCAGCAGTTACTCGGGGACAGGTGAAGCTTTCTTT CASSYSGTGEAFF
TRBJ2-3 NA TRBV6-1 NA TGTGCCAGCAGTGGTCAACTCCCTGGCCGTCGCACAGATACGCAGTATTTT CASSGQLPGRRTDTQYF
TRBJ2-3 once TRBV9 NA TGTGCCAGCAGCAAACTAGATGCGCAGTATTTT CASSKLDAQYF
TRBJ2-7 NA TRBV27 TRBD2 TGTGCCAGCAGTCCCGCGCAACTAGCGGGAGGCTACGAGCAGTACTTC CASSPAQLAGGYEQYF
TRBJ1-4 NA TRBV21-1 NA TGTGCCAGCAGCAACCCAGCTGAAAAACTGTTTTTT CASSNPAEKLFF
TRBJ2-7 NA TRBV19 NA TGTGCCAGTAGTATGAAAGGGGCGATCTACGAGCAGTACTTC CASSMKGAIYEQYF
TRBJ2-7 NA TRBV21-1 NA TGTGCCAGCAGCAAAAGGACTCACTCCTACGAGCAGTACTTC CASSKRTHSYEQYF
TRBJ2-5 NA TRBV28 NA TGTGCCAGCAGTTTCGGGGATAGGGGGGAGACCCAGTACTTC CASSFGDRGETQYF
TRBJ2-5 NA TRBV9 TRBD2 TGTGCCAGCAGCGCCCTATCTGGACTAGAAGAGACCCAGTACTTC CASSALSGLEETQYF
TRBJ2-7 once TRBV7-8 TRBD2 TGTGCCAGCAGCTTAGGGCCTGGGACTAGCAACGAGCAGTACTTC CASSLGPGTSNEQYF
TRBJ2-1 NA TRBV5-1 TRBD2 TGCGCCAGCAGCATAGGACTAGCGGTTATAAGGAATGAGCAGTTCTTC CASSIGLAVIRNEQFF
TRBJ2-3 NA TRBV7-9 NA TGTGCCAGCAGCTTAAACCTAGTAACAGATACGCAGTATTTT CASSLNLVTDTQYF